A single sample is the source of the 11 T cell receptor beta chains below, sequenced in a study of beta chain features in type 1 diabetes (dated 2018 in TCRdb). General conclusions and limits of the study: A moderate but significant shortening of TCRB CDR3 length was observed in type 1 diabetes patients in all four CD4+ subsets.

The library came from the immunoSEQ multiplex PCR assay. The entire isolated RNA was reverse transcribed using the High Capacity cDNA Reverse Transcription Kit, and thus expressed TCRB transcripts were sequenced. Drawn from immuneACCESS, this table holds only the in-frame rearrangements with V and J called that TCRdb kept. Clones are partly lost; checked studies trace under half to an unresolved V gene and leave the rest unexplained. This sample has a few hundred thousand clones in its table, and about 10% of those were observed once. Together, the top ten hold about 0.64% of the sample. What these receptors recognize is not known. Input material: central memory CD4+ T cells from blood. These receptors came from a man aged 25 to 40 with type 1 diabetes.

This clone has only a few counts. The rearrangement joins TRBV10-3 to TRBJ2-7, with unresolved D. Trimming stripped 5 bases from V and 1 base from J, with 6 bases between. The germline CDR1 and CDR2 sequences are ENHRY and SYGVKD. CDR3 length: 12 residues. The CDR3 protein is CAISNGSYEQYF. DNA of the CDR3: TGTGCCATCAGTAATGGGTCCTACGAGCAGTACTTC.

This sequence joins TRBV28 and TRBJ2-1; D may match TRBD1 or TRBD2 (5 bases each). V was cut by 3 bases and J by 7 bases, with 13 bases left in between. The CDR3 consists of 14 residues. Germline V lookup: CDR1 MDHEN, CDR2 SYDVKM. Here the CDR3 reads CASSLVGEGNEQFF. CDR3 bases: TGTGCCAGCAGTTTGGTGGGAGAGGGGAATGAGCAGTTCTTC.

This clone was seen more than once but under ten times. The J gene is TRBJ1-1, the V gene TRBV18, with TRBD1 as a possible D gene (5 bases). Germline values: CDR1 KGHSH, CDR2 LQKENI. This CDR3 is built from 14 residues. Trimming took off 2 bases at V and 7 bases at J, with 14 bases between the two ends. The CDR3 sequence: CASSPLGQAGEAFF. DNA of the CDR3: TGTGCCAGCTCACCATTAGGACAAGCAGGTGAAGCTTTCTTT. Filled out from reference TRBV18 and TRBJ1-1, the complete variable domain reads NAGVMQNPRHLVRRRGQEARLRCSPMKGHSHVYWYRQLPEEGLKFMVYLQKENIIDESGMPKERFSAEFPKEGPSILRIQQVVRGDSAAYFCASSPLGQAGEAFFGQGTRLTVV.

The rearrangement joins TRBV19 to TRBJ2-1; 10 bases fit TRBD1. The V gene's germline CDR1 is LNHDA and CDR2 SQIVND (reference sequence). Germline trimming cut 5 bases from V and 7 bases from J; bases unmatched to any gene: 8. CDR3 size: 15 residues. Here the CDR3 DNA reads TGTGCCAGTAGTTCGGGACAGGGGATGGTGAATGAGCAGTTCTTC. This encodes CASSSGQGMVNEQFF.

The chain's CDR3 is CASSPTGNYNEQFF. CDR3 DNA: TGCGCCAGCAGCCCGACAGGGAACTACAATGAGCAGTTCTTC. The chain uses TRBV4-3 and TRBJ2-1; TRBD1 matches at 7 bases. The CDR3 extends over 14 amino acids. V trimming: 4 bases; J trimming: 3 bases; junction bases outside the gene matches: 3. Germline V gives CDR1 LGHNA, CDR2 YSLEER.

A few counts support this clone. The chain uses TRBV14 and TRBJ2-7; tentatively, D is TRBD2 (5 bases). Germline loops: CDR1 SGHDN, CDR2 FVKESK. V was pared by 4 bases and J by 4 bases, with 14 bases between. The CDR3 consists of 14 residues. This CDR3 is CASSPRTGTYEQYF. Written as DNA, the CDR3 is TGTGCCAGCAGCCCACGTACGGGAACGTACGAGCAGTACTTC.

The chain recombines TRBV7-2 with TRBJ2-7, with TRBD2 matching over 9 bases. Germline V gene data show CDR1 as SGHTA and CDR2 as FQGNSA. J was trimmed by 5 bases and V by 7 bases; bases with no gene match: 9. The CDR3 has 14 amino acids. The CDR3: CASKMREGWDEQYF. The CDR3 DNA is TGTGCCAGCAAGATGCGGGAGGGCTGGGACGAGCAGTACTTC.

The rearrangement uses TRBV10-3 and TRBJ1-1, with D perhaps TRBD1 (6 bases). The CDR3 contains 13 residues. With 4 bases removed from V and 5 bases from J, the gap between germline ends came to 11 bases. Germline-derived CDR1 and CDR2 are ENHRY and SYGVKD. The CDR3 DNA reads TGTGCCATCAGTGCGGGGGGCGCGACTGAAGCTTTCTTT. Translated: CAISAGGATEAFF.

This sequence joins TRBV7-2 and TRBJ1-1; weak D call: TRBD1 (5 bases). V gave up 1 base and J gave up 4 bases, with 16 bases separating them. This CDR3 spans 16 amino acids. The V gene's germline CDR1 is SGHTA and CDR2 FQGNSA. The CDR3 protein is CASSLGRRTGPTEAFF. In DNA, the CDR3 is TGTGCCAGCAGCTTAGGACGTCGGACGGGGCCCACTGAAGCTTTCTTT.

The rearrangement joins TRBV5-1 to TRBJ1-4; no clear D gene. The CDR3 is made up of 12 amino acids. The V end lost 5 bases, the J end lost 8 bases, and 10 bases lay between the germline ends. In germline, CDR1 is SGHRS, CDR2 YFSETQ. CDR3 sequence reads: CASRREGEKLFF. For the CDR3, the DNA is TGCGCCAGCAGGCGTGAGGGCGAAAAACTGTTTTTT.

The chain joins TRBV4-2 to TRBJ1-1; D perhaps matches TRBD1 (5 bases). Germline V gene lookup returns CDR1 LGHNA and CDR2 YNFKEQ. Trimming took off 0 bases at V and 8 bases at J, with 16 bases between the two ends. This CDR3 comprises 15 residues. As DNA, the CDR3 is TGTGCCAGCAGCCAAGATCGGGCAGGGTGGGCCGAAGCTTTCTTT. It specifies CASSQDRAGWAEAFF.